The rows below give T cell receptor beta chains drawn from one sample of a study of T-cell reconstitution after alpha-beta-depleted transplantation in children. TCRdb re-called the PCR reads with MiXCR, one entry per CDR3 protein. The repertoire has 300,000 to 400,000 distinct CDR3 sequences, 10% to 15% of them found once; the top ten carry approximately 4.3%. Sequencing was performed on PBMCs, taken from the stem cell graft. These receptor sequences come from a human donor who donated a stem cell graft to a child with Fanconi anemia. Each CDR3 is given with its conserved first and last residue. Each record gives: J gene, CDR3 length, clone size, V gene, D gene, CDR3 DNA, CDR3 protein. D genes are given only for firm matches. Clone size is stated in some rows and not others, as once, few, many or a class when expanded.

J gene: TRBJ1-1
CDR3 length: 14
clone size: many
V gene: TRBV12-3/TRBV12-4
D gene: TRBD1
CDR3 DNA: TGTGCCAGCAGCGAACAGGGGGCCAGCACTGAAGCTTTCTTT
CDR3 protein: CASSEQGASTEAFF

J gene: TRBJ2-3
CDR3 length: 15
clone size: few
V gene: TRBV15
D gene: -
CDR3 DNA: TGTGCCACCAGCAGAGATTCAGGTGTGGCAGATACGCAGTATTTT
CDR3 protein: CATSRDSGVADTQYF

J gene: TRBJ2-1
CDR3 length: 12
clone size: -
V gene: TRBV10-3
D gene: TRBD1
CDR3 DNA: TGTGCCACCGAGGACAGGGGGAATGAGCAGTTCTTC
CDR3 protein: CATEDRGNEQFF

J gene: TRBJ2-4
CDR3 length: 13
clone size: -
V gene: TRBV6-1
D gene: TRBD1
CDR3 DNA: TGTGCCAGCAGCCCATCAGGGGGCCACATTCAGTACTTC
CDR3 protein: CASSPSGGHIQYF

J gene: TRBJ1-1
CDR3 length: 14
clone size: -
V gene: TRBV10-3
D gene: -
CDR3 DNA: TGTGCCATCAGTGAGAATAGGATGAACACTGAAGCTTTCTTT
CDR3 protein: CAISENRMNTEAFF

J gene: TRBJ2-6
CDR3 length: 16
clone size: many
V gene: TRBV7-9
D gene: -
CDR3 DNA: TGTGCCAGCAGCTCTTGGTTGTCCTCTGGGGCCAACGTCCTGACTTTC
CDR3 protein: CASSSWLSSGANVLTF

J gene: TRBJ1-5
CDR3 length: 15
clone size: -
V gene: TRBV19
D gene: TRBD1
CDR3 DNA: TGTGCCAGTAGTATAACAGGGGGCTCCAATCAGCCCCAGCATTTT
CDR3 protein: CASSITGGSNQPQHF

J gene: TRBJ1-1
CDR3 length: 13
clone size: -
V gene: TRBV20-1
D gene: -
CDR3 DNA: TGCAGTGCTAGACCGACAGGGAACACTGAAGCTTTCTTT
CDR3 protein: CSARPTGNTEAFF

J gene: TRBJ1-1
CDR3 length: 12
clone size: -
V gene: TRBV20-1
D gene: -
CDR3 DNA: TGCAGTGCAAGGACCCTACTACACTCCGGTTTCTTT
CDR3 protein: CSARTLLHSGFF

J gene: TRBJ2-2
CDR3 length: 15
clone size: -
V gene: TRBV7-8
D gene: TRBD2
CDR3 DNA: TGTGCCGGCAGGGGTTCCGGGGGGGGAACCGGGGAGCTGTTTTTT
CDR3 protein: CAGRGSGGGTGELFF

J gene: TRBJ2-3
CDR3 length: 15
clone size: -
V gene: TRBV11-2
D gene: TRBD2
CDR3 DNA: TGTGCCAGCAGCTTAACCCGGGGGGGCCCAGATACGCAGTATTTT
CDR3 protein: CASSLTRGGPDTQYF

J gene: TRBJ2-7
CDR3 length: 15
clone size: -
V gene: TRBV20-1
D gene: TRBD2
CDR3 DNA: TGCAGTGCTACCTGGGGGACGGGAGGACGCTACGAGCAGTACTTC
CDR3 protein: CSATWGTGGRYEQYF

J gene: TRBJ1-5
CDR3 length: 14
clone size: -
V gene: TRBV18
D gene: TRBD1
CDR3 DNA: TGTGCCAGCTCGCGACAGGGTTCGGAACAGCCCCAGCATTTT
CDR3 protein: CASSRQGSEQPQHF

J gene: TRBJ2-1
CDR3 length: 14
clone size: few
V gene: TRBV29-1
D gene: TRBD1
CDR3 DNA: TGCAGCGTCCTCGACAGGGGGACGCGCGATGAGCAGTTCTTC
CDR3 protein: CSVLDRGTRDEQFF

J gene: TRBJ2-7
CDR3 length: 15
clone size: -
V gene: TRBV4-3
D gene: -
CDR3 DNA: TGCGCCAGCAGCCAAGGGTTGGGGGGCTCCTACGAGCAGTACTTC
CDR3 protein: CASSQGLGGSYEQYF

J gene: TRBJ1-2
CDR3 length: 15
clone size: few
V gene: TRBV12-3/TRBV12-4
D gene: -
CDR3 DNA: TGTGCCAGCAGTTACTCGATGACAGTTAACTATGGCTACACCTTC
CDR3 protein: CASSYSMTVNYGYTF

J gene: TRBJ2-1
CDR3 length: 17
clone size: -
V gene: TRBV5-1
D gene: -
CDR3 DNA: TGCGCCAGCAGCTTGCTATCTCGACGGGGCTCCTACAATGAGCAGTTCTTC
CDR3 protein: CASSLLSRRGSYNEQFF

J gene: TRBJ2-5
CDR3 length: 15
clone size: -
V gene: TRBV6-1
D gene: -
CDR3 DNA: TGTGCCAGCGGATCCGAGGGGTTGCGACAAGAGACCCAGTACTTC
CDR3 protein: CASGSEGLRQETQYF

J gene: TRBJ2-5
CDR3 length: 15
clone size: many
V gene: TRBV12-3/TRBV12-4
D gene: -
CDR3 DNA: TGTGCCAGCACCCTAAGACAGGGAGGGTCGGAGACCCAGTACTTC
CDR3 protein: CASTLRQGGSETQYF

J gene: TRBJ1-1
CDR3 length: 16
clone size: -
V gene: TRBV19
D gene: TRBD1
CDR3 DNA: TGTGCCAGTAGGGAAATATACAGGGGTCAGAGCACTGAAGCTTTCTTT
CDR3 protein: CASREIYRGQSTEAFF